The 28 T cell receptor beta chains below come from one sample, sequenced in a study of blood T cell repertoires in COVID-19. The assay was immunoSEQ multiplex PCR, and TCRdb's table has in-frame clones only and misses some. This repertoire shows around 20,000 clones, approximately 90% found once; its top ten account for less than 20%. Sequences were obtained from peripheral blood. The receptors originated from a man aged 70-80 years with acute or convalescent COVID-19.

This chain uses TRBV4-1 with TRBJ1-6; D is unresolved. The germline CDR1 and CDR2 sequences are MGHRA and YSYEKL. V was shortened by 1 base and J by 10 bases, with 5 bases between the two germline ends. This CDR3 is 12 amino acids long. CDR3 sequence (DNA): TGCGCCAGCAGCCAAGGAGCGTCACCCCTCCACTTT. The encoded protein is CASSQGASPLHF.

For the CDR3, the DNA is TGTGCCAGCAGGGGACTACTGCAGACCTACGAGCAGTACTTC. Translating gives CASRGLLQTYEQYF. V usage is TRBV2 and J usage is TRBJ2-7; 7 nucleotides agree with TRBD2. The germline gives CDR1 SNHLY, CDR2 FYNNEI. V lost 6 bases, J lost 2 bases, and 7 bases stayed unmatched. This CDR3 spans 14 amino acids.

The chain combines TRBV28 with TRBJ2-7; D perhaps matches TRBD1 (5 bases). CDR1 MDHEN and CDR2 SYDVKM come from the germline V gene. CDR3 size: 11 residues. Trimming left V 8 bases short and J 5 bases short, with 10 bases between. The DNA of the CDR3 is TGTGCCAGCGGGCTCAGGGACGAGCAGTACTTC. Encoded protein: CASGLRDEQYF.

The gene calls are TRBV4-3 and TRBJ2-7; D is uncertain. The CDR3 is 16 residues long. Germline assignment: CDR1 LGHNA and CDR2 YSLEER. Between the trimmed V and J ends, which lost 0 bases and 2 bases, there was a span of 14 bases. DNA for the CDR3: TGCGCCAGCAGCCAAGATCCCCAGGTCCGCACCTACGAGCAGTACTTC. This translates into CASSQDPQVRTYEQYF.

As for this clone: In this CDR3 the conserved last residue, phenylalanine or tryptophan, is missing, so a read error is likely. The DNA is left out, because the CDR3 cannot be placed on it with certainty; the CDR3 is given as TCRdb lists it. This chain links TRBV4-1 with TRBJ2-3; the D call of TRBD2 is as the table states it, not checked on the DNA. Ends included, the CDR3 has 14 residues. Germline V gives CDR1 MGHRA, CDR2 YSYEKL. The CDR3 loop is CASSGRNKDTQYFG.

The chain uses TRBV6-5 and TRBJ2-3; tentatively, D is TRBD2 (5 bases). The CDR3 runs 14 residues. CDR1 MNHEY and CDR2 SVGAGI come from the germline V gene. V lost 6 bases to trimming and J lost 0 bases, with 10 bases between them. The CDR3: CASRLGYSTDTQYF. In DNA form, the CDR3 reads TGTGCCAGCAGACTAGGGTACAGCACAGATACGCAGTATTTT.

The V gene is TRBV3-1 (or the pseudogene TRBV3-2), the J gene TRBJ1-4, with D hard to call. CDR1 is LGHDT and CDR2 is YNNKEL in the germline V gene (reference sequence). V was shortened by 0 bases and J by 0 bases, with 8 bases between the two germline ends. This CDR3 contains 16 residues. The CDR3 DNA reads TGTGCCAGCAGCCAAGATTGGCACACAACTAATGAAAAACTGTTTTTT. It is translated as CASSQDWHTTNEKLFF.

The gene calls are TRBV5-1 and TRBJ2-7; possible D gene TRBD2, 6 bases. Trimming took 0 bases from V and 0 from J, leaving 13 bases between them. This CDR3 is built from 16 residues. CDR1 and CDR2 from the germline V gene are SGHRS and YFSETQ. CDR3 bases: TGCGCCAGCAGCTTGGTGGCTAGCGAAAGCTCCTACGAGCAGTACTTC. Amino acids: CASSLVASESSYEQYF. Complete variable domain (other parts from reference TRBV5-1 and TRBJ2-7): KAGVTQTPRYLIKTRGQQVTLSCSPISGHRSVSWYQQTPGQGLQFLFEYFSETQRNKGNFPGRFSGRQFSNSRSEMNVSTLELGDSALYLCASSLVASESSYEQYFGPGTRLTVT.

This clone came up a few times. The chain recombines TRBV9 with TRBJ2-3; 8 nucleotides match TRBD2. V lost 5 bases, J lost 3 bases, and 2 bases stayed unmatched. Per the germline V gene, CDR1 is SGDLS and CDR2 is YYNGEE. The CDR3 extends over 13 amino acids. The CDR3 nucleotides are TGTGCCAGCAGTGCTAGCGGGACAGATACGCAGTATTTT. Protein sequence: CASSASGTDTQYF. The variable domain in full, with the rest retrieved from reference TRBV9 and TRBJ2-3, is DSGVTQTPKHLITATGQRVTLRCSPRSGDLSVYWYQQSLDQGLQFLIQYYNGEERAKGNILERFSAQQFPDLHSELNLSSLELGDSALYFCASSASGTDTQYFGPGTRLTVL.

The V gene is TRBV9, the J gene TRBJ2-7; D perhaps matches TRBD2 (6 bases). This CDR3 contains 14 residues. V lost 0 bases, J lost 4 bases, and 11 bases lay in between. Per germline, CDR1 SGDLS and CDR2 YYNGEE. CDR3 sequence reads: CASSVGGETYEQYF. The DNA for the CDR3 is TGTGCCAGCAGCGTAGGGGGGGAGACTTACGAGCAGTACTTC.

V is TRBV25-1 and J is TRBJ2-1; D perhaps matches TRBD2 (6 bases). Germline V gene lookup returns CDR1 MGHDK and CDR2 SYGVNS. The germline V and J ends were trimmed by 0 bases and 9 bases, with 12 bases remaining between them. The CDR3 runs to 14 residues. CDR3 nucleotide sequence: TGTGCCAGCAGTGAATATTCGGGGGAGGTTGAGCAGTTCTTC. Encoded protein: CASSEYSGEVEQFF.

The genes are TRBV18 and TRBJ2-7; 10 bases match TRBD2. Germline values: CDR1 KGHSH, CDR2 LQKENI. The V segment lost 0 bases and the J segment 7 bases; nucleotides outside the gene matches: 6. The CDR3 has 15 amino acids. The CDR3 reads CASSPPLAGVVEQYF. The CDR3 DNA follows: TGTGCCAGCTCACCACCCCTAGCGGGAGTCGTTGAGCAGTACTTC.

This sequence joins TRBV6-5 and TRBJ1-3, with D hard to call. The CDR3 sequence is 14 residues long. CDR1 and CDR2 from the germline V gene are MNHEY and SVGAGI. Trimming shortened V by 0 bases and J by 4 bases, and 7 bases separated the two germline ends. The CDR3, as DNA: TGTGCCAGCAGTTACTCCTTACAGGGAAACACCATATATTTT. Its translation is CASSYSLQGNTIYF.

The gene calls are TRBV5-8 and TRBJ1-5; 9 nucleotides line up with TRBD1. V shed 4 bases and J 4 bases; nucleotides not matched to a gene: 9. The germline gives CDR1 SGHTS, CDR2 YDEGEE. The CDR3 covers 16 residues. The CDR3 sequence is CASSKYTGGPNQPQHF. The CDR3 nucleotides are TGTGCCAGCAGCAAGTACACAGGGGGCCCAAATCAGCCCCAGCATTTT. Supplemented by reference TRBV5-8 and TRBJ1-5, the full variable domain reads EAGVTQSPTHLIKTRGQQATLRCSPISGHTSVYWYQQALGLGLQFLLWYDEGEERNRGNFPPRFSGRQFPNYSSELNVNALELEDSALYLCASSKYTGGPNQPQHFGDGTRLSIL.

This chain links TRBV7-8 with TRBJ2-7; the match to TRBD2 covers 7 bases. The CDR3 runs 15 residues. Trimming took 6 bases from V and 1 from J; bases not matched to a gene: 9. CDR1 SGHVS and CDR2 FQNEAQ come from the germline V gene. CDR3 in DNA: TGTGCCAGCAGGTCCAAGACGGGAGGATCCTACGAGCAGTACTTC. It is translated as CASRSKTGGSYEQYF.

CDR3 in amino acids: CASSLLSGYGYTF. DNA of the CDR3: TGTGCCAGCAGCCTCCTGAGCGGGTATGGCTACACCTTC. The chain carries TRBV28 and TRBJ1-2; D is unclear. V shed 6 bases and J shed 5 bases, with 13 bases lying between them. CDR1 MDHEN and CDR2 SYDVKM come from the germline V gene. The CDR3 has 13 amino acids.

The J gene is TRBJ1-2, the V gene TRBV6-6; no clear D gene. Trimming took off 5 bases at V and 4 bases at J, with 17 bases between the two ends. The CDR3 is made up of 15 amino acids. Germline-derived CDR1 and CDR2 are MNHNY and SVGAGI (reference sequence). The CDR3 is CASSPRDGPLYGYTF. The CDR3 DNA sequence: TGTGCCAGCAGTCCGCGGGATGGACCCCTCTATGGCTACACCTTC.

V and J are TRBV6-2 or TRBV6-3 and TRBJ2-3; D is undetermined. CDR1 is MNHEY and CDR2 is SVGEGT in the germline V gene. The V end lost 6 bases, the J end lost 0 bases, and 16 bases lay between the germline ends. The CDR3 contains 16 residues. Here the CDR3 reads CASSPSAVPSTDTQYF. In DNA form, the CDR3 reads TGTGCCAGCAGCCCTTCTGCGGTACCTAGCACAGATACGCAGTATTTT.

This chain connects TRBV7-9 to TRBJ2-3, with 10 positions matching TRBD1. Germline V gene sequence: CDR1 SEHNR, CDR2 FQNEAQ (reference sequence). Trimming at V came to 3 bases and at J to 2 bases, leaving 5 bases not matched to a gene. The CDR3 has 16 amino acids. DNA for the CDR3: TGTGCCAGCAGCTTGACCGGGACAGGGGTCACAGATACGCAGTATTTT. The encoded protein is CASSLTGTGVTDTQYF. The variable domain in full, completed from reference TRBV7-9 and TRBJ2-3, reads DTGVSQNPRHKITKRGQNVTFRCDPISEHNRLYWYRQTLGQGPEFLTYFQNEAQLEKSRLLSDRFSAERPKGSFSTLEIQRTEQGDSAMYLCASSLTGTGVTDTQYFGPGTRLTVL.

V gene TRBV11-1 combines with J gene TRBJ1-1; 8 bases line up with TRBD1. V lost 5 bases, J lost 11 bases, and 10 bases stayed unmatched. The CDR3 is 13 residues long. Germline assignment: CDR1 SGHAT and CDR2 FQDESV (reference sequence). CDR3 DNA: TGTGCCAGCAGCCAAGGACAGGGACGGTGGGCTTTCTTT. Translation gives CASSQGQGRWAFF.

As DNA, the CDR3 is TGTGCCAGCAGTTTCCGGGACAGGGCTGGTGGCTACACCTTC. It encodes CASSFRDRAGGYTF. V and J are TRBV27 and TRBJ1-2; 9 nucleotides match TRBD1. This CDR3 region has 14 residues. Germline V gene sequence: CDR1 MNHEY, CDR2 SMNVEV (reference sequence). V trimming: 3 bases; J trimming: 7 bases; junction bases outside the gene matches: 6.

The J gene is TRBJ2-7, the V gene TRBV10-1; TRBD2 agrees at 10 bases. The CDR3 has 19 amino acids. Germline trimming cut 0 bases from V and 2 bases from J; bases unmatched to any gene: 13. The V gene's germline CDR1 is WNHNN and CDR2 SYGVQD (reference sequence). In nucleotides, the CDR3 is TGCGCCAGCAGTGAGTCCCCACAGGTAAGGACTAGCGGAACCTACGAGCAGTACTTC. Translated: CASSESPQVRTSGTYEQYF.

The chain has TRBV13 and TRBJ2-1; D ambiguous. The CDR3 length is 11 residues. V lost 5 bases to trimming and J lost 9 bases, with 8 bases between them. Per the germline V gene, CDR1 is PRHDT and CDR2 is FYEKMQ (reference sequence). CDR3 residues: CASSTHSEQFF. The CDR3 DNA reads TGTGCCAGCAGCACACATTCTGAGCAGTTCTTC.

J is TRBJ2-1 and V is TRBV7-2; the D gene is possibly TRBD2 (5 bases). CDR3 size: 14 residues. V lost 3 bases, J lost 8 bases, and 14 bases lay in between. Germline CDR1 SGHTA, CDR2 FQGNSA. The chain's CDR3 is CASSFGSGFDEQFF. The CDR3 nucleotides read TGTGCCAGCAGCTTTGGGTCGGGATTTGATGAGCAGTTCTTC.

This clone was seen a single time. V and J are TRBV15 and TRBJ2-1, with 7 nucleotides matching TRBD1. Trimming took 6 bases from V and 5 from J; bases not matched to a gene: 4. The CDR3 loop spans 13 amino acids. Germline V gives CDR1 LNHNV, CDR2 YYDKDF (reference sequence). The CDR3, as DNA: TGTGCCACCAGTGGGGACAGAAACAATGAGCAGTTCTTC. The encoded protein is CATSGDRNNEQFF.

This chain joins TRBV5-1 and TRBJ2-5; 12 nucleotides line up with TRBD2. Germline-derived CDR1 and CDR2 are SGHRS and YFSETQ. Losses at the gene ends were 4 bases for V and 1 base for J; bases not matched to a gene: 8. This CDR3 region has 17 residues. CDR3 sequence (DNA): TGCGCCAGCAGCCGGACTAGCGGGGCGGGGGGCCAAGAGACCCAGTACTTC. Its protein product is CASSRTSGAGGQETQYF.

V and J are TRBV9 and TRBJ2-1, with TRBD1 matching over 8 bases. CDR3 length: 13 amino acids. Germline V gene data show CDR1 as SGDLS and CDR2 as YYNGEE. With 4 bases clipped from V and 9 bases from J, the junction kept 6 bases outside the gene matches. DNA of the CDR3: TGTGCCAGCAGCACGGACAGGGAGAGTGAGCAGTTCTTC. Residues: CASSTDRESEQFF. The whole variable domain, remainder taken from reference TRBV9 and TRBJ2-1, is DSGVTQTPKHLITATGQRVTLRCSPRSGDLSVYWYQQSLDQGLQFLIQYYNGEERAKGNILERFSAQQFPDLHSELNLSSLELGDSALYFCASSTDRESEQFFGPGTRLTVL.

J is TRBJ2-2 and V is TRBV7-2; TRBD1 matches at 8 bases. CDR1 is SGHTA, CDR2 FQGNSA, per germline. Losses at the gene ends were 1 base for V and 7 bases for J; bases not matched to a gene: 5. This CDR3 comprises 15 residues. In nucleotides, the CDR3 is TGTGCCAGCAGCTTAGTAACAGGGGGTCACGGGGAGCTGTTTTTT. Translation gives CASSLVTGGHGELFF.